Below are 5 T cell receptor beta chains sequenced from a single sample in a study of graft-versus-host responses after intestinal transplantation (dated by TCRdb to 2020 to 2022). The library came from the immunoSEQ multiplex PCR assay. Imported from immuneACCESS, the table was reduced by TCRdb to in-frame sequences with V and J called. These copies leave out some clones; in studies compared against another copy, an unresolved V gene accounts for under half, and the cause of the remainder is not known. The sample has some 10,000 clones on record, 80% to 95% of them singletons. Clones ranked in the top ten supply more than 4% of the sample. The specimen comprised PBMCs, sampled 68 days after transplant. Source of these receptors: a human patient who received an intestinal transplant, so some T cells may come from the graft donor.

This chain joins TRBV7-7 and TRBJ2-5, with D maybe TRBD1 (6 bases). CDR3 length equals 13 residues. Deletions cut 8 bases from V and 2 bases from J, with 12 bases between. Per the germline V gene, CDR1 is SSHAT and CDR2 is FNYEAQ (reference sequence). Here the CDR3 reads CASGPGVQETQYF. CDR3 in DNA: TGTGCCAGCGGACCAGGGGTTCAAGAGACCCAGTACTTC.

The chain employs TRBV5-8 and TRBJ2-7, with D hard to call. The ends were cut back, 0 bases at V and 4 bases at J, with 11 bases in the middle. Per germline, CDR1 SGHTS and CDR2 YDEGEE. This CDR3 is 14 amino acids long. The CDR3 loop is CASSLGPGTYEQYF. CDR3 DNA sequence: TGTGCCAGCAGCTTGGGACCCGGTACGTACGAGCAGTACTTC.

The chain recombines TRBV19 with TRBJ2-4, with a tentative D call TRBD2 (7 bases). Germline assignment: CDR1 LNHDA and CDR2 SQIVND (reference sequence). Trimming removed 4 bases from V and 6 bases from J, with 16 bases in between. The CDR3 is 15 amino acids. The CDR3 sequence is CASSTPTGGANIQYF. CDR3 bases: TGTGCCAGTAGTACCCCGACGGGGGGCGCAAACATTCAGTACTTC.

The chain links TRBV5-1 to TRBJ1-2; D is unclear. This CDR3 is 13 amino acids long. The germline gives CDR1 SGHRS, CDR2 YFSETQ. Trimming left V 0 bases short and J 5 bases short, with 8 bases between. The CDR3 spells CASSLGGDYGYTF. In DNA, the CDR3 is TGCGCCAGCAGCTTGGGCGGCGATTATGGCTACACCTTC. Based on the CDR3 plus reference TRBV5-1 and TRBJ1-2, the full variable domain is KAGVTQTPRYLIKTRGQQVTLSCSPISGHRSVSWYQQTPGQGLQFLFEYFSETQRNKGNFPGRFSGRQFSNSRSEMNVSTLELGDSALYLCASSLGGDYGYTFGSGTRLTVV.

V usage is TRBV4-1 and J usage is TRBJ1-2; 7 bases are a match to TRBD1. With V trimmed by 4 bases and J by 4 bases, 12 bases remained unmatched. This CDR3 comprises 16 residues. Germline CDR1 reads MGHRA; CDR2 reads YSYEKL. The CDR3 DNA reads as TGCGCCAGCAGCCGAGGATGGGGGACAGACTCCTATGGCTACACCTTC. This translates into CASSRGWGTDSYGYTF.